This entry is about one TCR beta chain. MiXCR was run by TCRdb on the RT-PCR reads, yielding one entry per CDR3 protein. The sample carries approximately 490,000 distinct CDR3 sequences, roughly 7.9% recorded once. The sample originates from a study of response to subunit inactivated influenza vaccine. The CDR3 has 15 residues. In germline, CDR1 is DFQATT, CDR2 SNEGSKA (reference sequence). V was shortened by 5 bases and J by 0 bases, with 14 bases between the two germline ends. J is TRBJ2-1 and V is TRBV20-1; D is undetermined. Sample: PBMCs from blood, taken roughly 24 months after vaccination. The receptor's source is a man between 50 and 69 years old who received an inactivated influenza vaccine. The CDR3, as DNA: TGCAGTGCTCCTTTGTCGGGTTACTCCTACAATGAGCAGTTCTTC. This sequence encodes CSAPLSGYSYNEQFF.